These T cell receptor beta chains were read from a single sample in a study of blood T cells in healthy people across ages. TCRdb fed the 5' RACE reads into MiXCR, producing one record per CDR3 protein. The repertoire holds 600,000 or so distinct CDR3 sequences, with approximately 30% as singletons. Sequencing was performed on blood. These receptors all stem from an elderly woman in good health. Each CDR3 is given with its conserved first and last residue. D genes are given only for firm matches. For some rows the clone size is stated as once, few or many, or as a class when expanded; others skip it.

D: .; J: TRBJ2-3; V: TRBV20-1; size: .; DNA: TGCAGTGCTAGAGATCCCAGCGAGACCACAGATACGCAGTATTTT; CDR3: CSARDPSETTDTQYF
D: .; J: TRBJ1-1; V: TRBV6-2/TRBV6-3; size: many; DNA: TGTGCCAGTAGCAGGGGACTGAACACTGAAGCTTTCTTT; CDR3: CASSRGLNTEAFF
D: .; J: TRBJ1-1; V: TRBV20-1; size: .; DNA: TGCAGTGCTAGAGCCGGCAGGGTAACTAAAGCTTTCTTT; CDR3: CSARAGRVTKAFF
D: TRBD2; J: TRBJ2-1; V: TRBV7-7; size: many; DNA: TGTGCTAGCAGCTTAGCTAGCGGGGGGATCCTCAATGAGCAGTTCTTC; CDR3: CASSLASGGILNEQFF
D: .; J: TRBJ2-7; V: TRBV10-3; size: .; DNA: TGTGCCGTTAGTGAGTCGACTTCTCCCTCATCCTACGAGCAGTACTTC; CDR3: CAVSESTSPSSYEQYF
D: .; J: TRBJ2-7; V: TRBV7-2; size: .; DNA: TGTGCCAACAGCTTAGGGAAAGGGGCGAGCTCCTACGAGCAGTACTTC; CDR3: CANSLGKGASSYEQYF
D: .; J: TRBJ2-2; V: TRBV6-5; size: few; DNA: TGTGCCAGCAGCCCACCGGGTCTCTCGTCTGGGGAGCTGTTTTTT; CDR3: CASSPPGLSSGELFF
D: .; J: TRBJ1-2; V: TRBV2; size: .; DNA: TGTGCCAGCAGTGGTGGCAGGCTGGTCTACTGTGGCTACACCTTC; CDR3: CASSGGRLVYCGYTF
D: .; J: TRBJ2-5; V: TRBV20-1; size: .; DNA: TGCAGTGCTAGAGATCTGCGACTAGGGGCGGAGACCCAGTACTTC; CDR3: CSARDLRLGAETQYF
D: .; J: TRBJ2-7; V: TRBV9; size: .; DNA: TGTGCCAGCACCCAGGGGGGGCGGGCCCATTACAATGAGCAGTACTTC; CDR3: CASTQGGRAHYNEQYF
D: TRBD1; J: TRBJ2-3; V: TRBV14; size: .; DNA: TGTGGCAGCAGCCAAGATCGGGGGACAGGAGCAGATACGCAGTATTTT; CDR3: CGSSQDRGTGADTQYF
D: .; J: TRBJ2-7; V: TRBV30; size: .; DNA: TGTGCCTGGACCTTAGGGGGAACTACCTACGGGCAGTACTTC; CDR3: CAWTLGGTTYGQYF
D: .; J: TRBJ2-5; V: TRBV5-1; size: .; DNA: TGCGCCAGCAGCTTGGCCACGACGCCGAGGGAGACCCAGTACTTC; CDR3: CASSLATTPRETQYF
D: .; J: TRBJ1-1; V: TRBV30; size: few; DNA: TGTGCCTGGAGTGTAATGTCAGGTGAAGCTTTCTTT; CDR3: CAWSVMSGEAFF
D: TRBD2; J: TRBJ2-1; V: TRBV7-2; size: many; DNA: TGTGCCAGCAGCATCCCGGGACTAGACTCCTACAATGAGCAGTTCTTC; CDR3: CASSIPGLDSYNEQFF
D: .; J: TRBJ2-3; V: TRBV20-1; size: .; DNA: TGCAGTGCTAGACGCGGGATGGATACGCAGTATTTT; CDR3: CSARRGMDTQYF
D: .; J: TRBJ1-1; V: TRBV7-2; size: many; DNA: TGTGCCAGCAGCTTGAATCGGCAGACTGAAGCTTTCTTT; CDR3: CASSLNRQTEAFF
D: TRBD2; J: TRBJ2-1; V: TRBV5-6; size: .; DNA: TGTGCCAGCACCCTATACCTAGCGGGGGGAAATGAGCAGTTCTTC; CDR3: CASTLYLAGGNEQFF
D: .; J: TRBJ1-4; V: TRBV5-1; size: many; DNA: TGCGCCAGCAGCGATTTAGGGGTGGGAGAAAAACTGTTTTTT; CDR3: CASSDLGVGEKLFF
D: TRBD2; J: TRBJ2-3; V: TRBV29-1; size: many; DNA: TGCAGCGTTGAACCCTATACTAGCGGGGGGACAGATACGCAGTATTTT; CDR3: CSVEPYTSGGTDTQYF
D: TRBD1; J: TRBJ2-5; V: TRBV5-5; size: many; DNA: TGTGCCAGCAGCTGGGGAGGACAGGGGGCCCAAGAGACCCAGTACTTC; CDR3: CASSWGGQGAQETQYF
D: .; J: TRBJ1-3; V: TRBV20-1; size: .; DNA: TGCAGTGCTACTGACAGGCGAATTGAAAACACCATATATTTT; CDR3: CSATDRRIENTIYF
D: .; J: TRBJ2-4; V: TRBV6-1; size: .; DNA: TGTGCCAGCAGTGAAGCAATCGGCAGAGCCAAAAACATTCAGTACTTC; CDR3: CASSEAIGRAKNIQYF
D: TRBD2; J: TRBJ2-1; V: TRBV7-7; size: .; DNA: TGTGCCAGCAGCTCCCTAGCGGGGGGCCGGGAGACCCAGTTCTTC; CDR3: CASSSLAGGRETQFF
D: .; J: TRBJ1-3; V: TRBV7-9; size: .; DNA: TGTGCCAGCAGCTGGGGTTCTGGAAACACCATATATTTT; CDR3: CASSWGSGNTIYF
D: .; J: TRBJ2-1; V: TRBV7-2; size: .; DNA: TGTGCCAGCAGCAAGGGGAGGGGGCGGAACAATGAGCAGTTCTTC; CDR3: CASSKGRGRNNEQFF